The present entry profiles one T cell receptor beta chain with its context. Sequenced by immunoSEQ multiplex PCR; TCRdb stores in-frame clones only, minus some. The sample consists of about 280,000 clones, about 88% of them appearing once. The sample belongs to a study of blood T cell repertoires in COVID-19. Cohort allocation depended upon clinical history that participants reported. Looked up from germline, CDR1 is SGHVS and CDR2 is FNYEAQ. V lost 2 bases to trimming and J lost 4 bases, with 9 bases between them. This CDR3 has 13 residues. The sequenced sample consisted of PBMCs or T cells enriched from blood (not recorded which). The origin of this receptor is a woman in her fifties or sixties in a cohort exposed to, infected with or recovered from COVID-19 (not recorded which). The V gene is TRBV7-6, the J gene TRBJ2-7; tentatively, D is TRBD1 (6 bases). CDR3 nucleotides: TGTGCCAGCAGCTTAACAGGGCGGTACGAGCAGTACTTC. Amino acids: CASSLTGRYEQYF.